The 14 T cell receptor beta chains reported below all come from one sample, sequenced in a study of identical twins. From the 5' RACE reads, TCRdb called clonotypes with MiXCR, one entry per CDR3 protein. Of more than 600,000 distinct CDR3 sequences listed, 18% are singletons. These data were likewise used in another study, on T cells expressing NK-cell markers.

Input material: PBMCs. The receptors here all came from a woman aged 18-29 years in good health.

This clonotype was recorded a few times. This chain uses TRBV7-9 with TRBJ2-1, with 8 bases identical to TRBD1. The germline CDR1 and CDR2 sequences are SEHNR and FQNEAQ (reference sequence). Trimming at V came to 2 bases and at J to 7 bases, leaving 4 bases not matched to a gene. The CDR3 has 14 residues. CDR3 coding DNA: TGTGCCAGCAGCTTAACACAGGGGGAAAATGAGCAGTTCTTC. Protein product: CASSLTQGENEQFF.

This clonotype was observed a few times. The rearrangement joins TRBV10-3 to TRBJ2-3; D is ambiguous. The germline V gene encodes CDR1 ENHRY and CDR2 SYGVKD. The germline V and J ends were trimmed by 10 bases and 4 bases, with 9 bases remaining between them. The CDR3 totals 11 residues. This CDR3 reads CATSTADTQYF. In DNA form, the CDR3 reads TGTGCCACGTCAACAGCAGATACGCAGTATTTT.

The chain carries TRBV5-1 and TRBJ2-4; D could derive from TRBD1 or TRBD2 (6 bases each). This CDR3 has 16 amino acids. V was cut by 6 bases and J by 0 bases, with 16 bases left in between. From germline, CDR1 is SGHRS and CDR2 YFSETQ. The CDR3 DNA follows: TGCGCCAGCACCGGTCCGGGGGCATCAGCCAAAAACATTCAGTACTTC. Encoded protein: CASTGPGASAKNIQYF.

The chain uses TRBV20-1 and TRBJ2-7; 10 bases fit TRBD1. J lost 7 bases, V lost 5 bases, and 8 bases had no gene match. Germline loops: CDR1 DFQATT, CDR2 SNEGSKA (reference sequence). This CDR3 has 13 residues. CDR3 sequence reads: CSACRQGAGEQYF. Here the CDR3 DNA reads TGCAGTGCTTGTCGACAGGGGGCTGGTGAGCAGTACTTC.

This clonotype was counted a few times. J is TRBJ1-3 and V is TRBV9; D is perhaps TRBD1 (6 bases). Germline V lookup: CDR1 SGDLS, CDR2 YYNGEE. V lost 0 bases to trimming and J lost 1 base, with 8 bases between them. The CDR3 is 15 amino acids. Here the CDR3 reads CASSVDTGSGNTIYF. CDR3 sequence (DNA): TGTGCCAGCAGCGTAGATACAGGGTCTGGAAACACCATATATTTT.

The sample holds a few counts of this clonotype. The chain joins TRBV5-8 to TRBJ2-5, with D tentatively TRBD2 (7 bases). V was pared by 2 bases and J by 5 bases, with 16 bases between. This CDR3 comprises 15 residues. Germline V gene sequence: CDR1 SGHTS, CDR2 YDEGEE. CDR3 DNA: TGTGCCAGCAGCTTCGGGGGGCAGAGCGGGGAGACCCAGTACTTC. It specifies CASSFGGQSGETQYF.

The chain uses TRBV27 and TRBJ2-7, with TRBD1 matching over 8 bases. The CDR3 is 14 residues long. Germline trimming cut 6 bases from V and 0 bases from J; bases unmatched to any gene: 4. Germline V gives CDR1 MNHEY, CDR2 SMNVEV (reference sequence). CDR3 DNA sequence: TGTGCCAGCAGAGCGACAGGGGCCTCCTACGAGCAGTACTTC. Amino acids: CASRATGASYEQYF.

In this sample, this clonotype turned up a few times. The chain uses TRBV12-3 or TRBV12-4 and TRBJ1-3, with 8 bases identical to TRBD1. The CDR3 is 14 amino acids. J was trimmed by 7 bases and V by 4 bases; bases with no gene match: 6. CDR3 coding DNA: TGTGCCAGCAGTTGGCGGACAGGGAGGAACACCATATATTTT. It translates to CASSWRTGRNTIYF.

This clonotype has a single count. This chain joins TRBV12-3 or TRBV12-4 and TRBJ2-6, with D tentatively TRBD1 or TRBD2 (6 bases each). Trimming shortened V by 7 bases and J by 3 bases, and 16 bases separated the two germline ends. This CDR3 contains 16 residues. CDR3 protein: CASTVTGAVGANVLTF. Written as DNA, the CDR3 is TGTGCCAGCACCGTCACGGGGGCGGTTGGGGCCAACGTCCTGACTTTC.

This chain connects TRBV7-9 to TRBJ1-1; possibly TRBD1 for D (5 bases). In germline, CDR1 is SEHNR, CDR2 FQNEAQ (reference sequence). This CDR3 has 14 amino acids. Trimming took off 1 base at V and 3 bases at J, with 9 bases between the two ends. This CDR3 reads CASSLDGAYTEAFF. CDR3 nucleotides: TGTGCCAGCAGCTTAGACGGGGCGTACACTGAAGCTTTCTTT.

In this sample, this clonotype turned up once. This chain uses TRBV12-3 or TRBV12-4 with TRBJ2-1, with no clear D. Trimming took off 5 bases at V and 10 bases at J, with 12 bases between the two ends. The CDR3 covers 12 residues. The CDR3 region has the DNA TGTGCCAGCAGTCTTGCTGCCAAAGAGCAGTTCTTC. Its translation: CASSLAAKEQFF.

The chain links TRBV20-1 to TRBJ2-1, with a tentative D call TRBD1 (5 bases). Trimming took 3 bases from V and 4 from J, leaving 10 bases between them. The CDR3 runs 13 residues. Germline CDR1 and CDR2: DFQATT and SNEGSKA (reference sequence). CDR3 protein: CSASTRAYNEQFF. The CDR3 DNA follows: TGCAGTGCTAGTACCAGGGCGTACAATGAGCAGTTCTTC.

This clonotype appeared a few times. This chain joins TRBV6-2 or TRBV6-3 and TRBJ2-7; D uncertain. CDR1 and CDR2 from the germline V gene are MNHEY and SVGEGT. The V end lost 5 bases, the J end lost 3 bases, and 8 bases lay between the germline ends. CDR3 size: 12 residues. CDR3: CASSVRSYEQYF. The CDR3 nucleotides read TGTGCCAGCAGTGTCAGGAGCTACGAGCAGTACTTC.

J is TRBJ2-1 and V is TRBV7-2, with a possible D match to TRBD2 (5 bases). Germline V gene data show CDR1 as SGHTA and CDR2 as FQGNSA. The CDR3 totals 15 residues. V was trimmed by 1 base and J by 9 bases, leaving 16 bases between them. The CDR3 nucleotides are TGTGCCAGCAGCTTAGAGGCCCACCCGGGGTCTGAGCAGTTCTTC. It encodes CASSLEAHPGSEQFF.